A single sample gave rise to the 22 T cell receptor beta chains below, sequenced in a study of T-cell reconstitution after alpha-beta-depleted transplantation in children. A TCRbeta library incorporating unique molecular identifiers was prepared. TCRdb independently ran MiXCR on the PCR reads; one entry per CDR3 protein. The sample includes around 580,000 distinct CDR3 sequences, 27% of them seen just once. The sequencing used PBMCs, collected before TCRalphabeta/CD19-depleted stem cell transplant. The receptors stem from a boy less than two years old with Wiskott-Aldrich syndrome, due to receive a stem cell transplant.

This clonotype was seen a few times. The rearrangement joins TRBV6-1 to TRBJ2-4; a weak D match, TRBD2 (6 bases). The V end was cut by 6 bases, the J end by 7 bases, with 13 bases between. CDR1 is MNHNS, CDR2 SASEGT, per germline. The CDR3 length is 13 residues. This CDR3 is CASSGRIGNIQYF. The CDR3 DNA reads as TGTGCCAGCAGCGGGAGAATTGGCAACATTCAGTACTTC.

The J gene is TRBJ2-1, the V gene TRBV9, with D possibly TRBD2 on 5 matching bases. Trimming shortened V by 5 bases and J by 2 bases, and 11 bases separated the two germline ends. The CDR3 is 14 amino acids. Per the germline V gene, CDR1 is SGDLS and CDR2 is YYNGEE. The CDR3 region has the DNA TGTGCCAGCAGTCGACGGGATACCTACAATGAGCAGTTCTTC. Translated, it gives CASSRRDTYNEQFF.

J is TRBJ2-1 and V is TRBV20-1; 8 nucleotides align to TRBD2. The CDR3 has 12 amino acids. With 6 bases clipped from V and 15 bases from J, the junction kept 13 bases outside the gene matches. Germline CDR1 reads DFQATT; CDR2 reads SNEGSKA (reference sequence). The CDR3 DNA follows: TGCAGTGCCCGAGGGACTAGTCGTCTGAGGTTCTTC. This encodes CSARGTSRLRFF.

The chain employs TRBV29-1 and TRBJ2-4; 7 positions agree with TRBD2. The CDR3 is 13 residues long. Trimming cost V 7 bases and J 8 bases; bases outside gene matches: 11. Per the germline V gene, CDR1 is SQVTM and CDR2 is ANQGSEA. CDR3 protein: CSGRERGGHIQYF. The CDR3 DNA is TGCAGCGGACGAGAGCGGGGCGGTCACATTCAGTACTTC.

The sample holds a few counts of this clonotype. The chain carries TRBV6-2 or TRBV6-3 and TRBJ1-1; TRBD1 might be the D (5 bases). Trimming shortened V by 11 bases and J by 1 base, and 14 bases separated the two germline ends. CDR1 MNHEY and CDR2 SVGEGT come from the germline V gene. The CDR3 length is 13 residues. The CDR3, as DNA: TGTGCCTGCCGAGGGGTCTCGAACACTGAAGCTTTCTTT. It codes for CACRGVSNTEAFF.

This clonotype came up a few times. The J gene is TRBJ2-3, the V gene TRBV28; D uncertain. The V end lost 2 bases, the J end lost 6 bases, and 6 bases lay between the germline ends. CDR3 length equals 12 residues. The germline V gene encodes CDR1 MDHEN and CDR2 SYDVKM. The CDR3 sequence is CASSLMVDTQYF. The CDR3 DNA reads as TGTGCCAGCAGTTTAATGGTGGATACGCAGTATTTT.

The table lists this clonotype with a few counts. The rearrangement joins TRBV7-2 to TRBJ2-5; weak D call: TRBD1 (5 bases). Trimming removed 0 bases at V and 4 bases at J, with 9 bases between. The length of the CDR3 is 14 residues. Germline-derived CDR1 and CDR2 are SGHTA and FQGNSA. Here the CDR3 reads CASSLAGRGETQYF. The CDR3 nucleotides are TGTGCCAGCAGCTTAGCGGGAAGGGGAGAGACCCAGTACTTC. The full variable domain, its missing parts supplied by reference TRBV7-2 and TRBJ2-5, is GAGVSQSPSNKVTEKGKDVELRCDPISGHTALYWYRQSLGQGLEFLIYFQGNSAPDKSGLPSDRFSAERTGGSVSTLTIQRTQQEDSAVYLCASSLAGRGETQYFGPGTRLLVL.

This clonotype was detected only a few times. V and J are TRBV27 and TRBJ2-2, with 11 bases lining up with TRBD1. The CDR3 sequence is 16 residues long. Germline CDR1 is MNHEY and CDR2 is SMNVEV (reference sequence). J lost 2 bases, V lost 5 bases, and 4 bases had no gene match. The DNA of the CDR3 is TGTGCCAGCAGTCCCCGGACAGGGGGCAACACCGGGGAGCTGTTTTTT. This encodes CASSPRTGGNTGELFF.

V is TRBV5-1 and J is TRBJ2-7; possible D gene TRBD1, 6 bases. This CDR3 contains 16 residues. Trimming stripped 1 base from V and 1 base from J, with 15 bases between. CDR1 SGHRS and CDR2 YFSETQ come from the germline V gene. This chain's CDR3 is CASSLPGKGGSYEQYF. CDR3 DNA sequence: TGCGCCAGCAGCTTGCCCGGGAAAGGGGGTTCCTACGAGCAGTACTTC. Together with reference TRBV5-1 and TRBJ2-7, the CDR3 gives the full variable domain: KAGVTQTPRYLIKTRGQQVTLSCSPISGHRSVSWYQQTPGQGLQFLFEYFSETQRNKGNFPGRFSGRQFSNSRSEMNVSTLELGDSALYLCASSLPGKGGSYEQYFGPGTRLTVT.

The chain joins TRBV7-8 to TRBJ2-3; D not resolved. Germline CDR1 SGHVS, CDR2 FQNEAQ. V lost 1 base and J 6 bases, leaving 11 bases between the germline ends. The CDR3 is made up of 14 amino acids. CDR3 amino acids: CASSLEFYGDTQYF. In DNA form, the CDR3 reads TGTGCCAGCAGCTTAGAGTTCTATGGGGATACGCAGTATTTT.

This clonotype was observed a handful of times. The rearrangement links TRBV10-3 to TRBJ2-3; the match to TRBD2 covers 7 bases. Germline V lookup: CDR1 ENHRY, CDR2 SYGVKD. The CDR3 consists of 13 residues. Trimming removed 7 bases from V and 4 bases from J; junction bases left unmatched: 5. The CDR3 DNA is TGTGCCATCAAGCCCACTAGCGCAGATACGCAGTATTTT. Its protein is CAIKPTSADTQYF.

The chain recombines TRBV5-1 with TRBJ2-5; 9 bases are a match to TRBD1. The trim removed 4 bases at V and 3 bases at J, leaving 7 bases unmatched. Germline lookup yields CDR1 SGHRS and CDR2 YFSETQ. This CDR3 is 15 amino acids long. The CDR3 coding sequence is TGCGCCAGCAGCCCATTGGGACAGGGTAAAGAGACCCAGTACTTC. This sequence encodes CASSPLGQGKETQYF.

This chain joins TRBV29-1 and TRBJ2-5; the D gene could be TRBD1 or TRBD2 (5 bases each). The CDR3 sequence is 11 residues long. The germline gives CDR1 SQVTM, CDR2 ANQGSEA. V lost 6 bases and J 4 bases, leaving 9 bases between the germline ends. In DNA, the CDR3 is TGCAGCGTCAGGGAGCCAGAGACCCAGTACTTC. Translating it yields CSVREPETQYF. The variable domain in full, completed from reference TRBV29-1 and TRBJ2-5, reads SAVISQKPSRDICQRGTSLTIQCQVDSQVTMMFWYRQQPGQSLTLIATANQGSEATYESGFVIDKFPISRPNLTFSTLTVSNMSPEDSSIYLCSVREPETQYFGPGTRLLVL.

The chain has TRBV6-5 and TRBJ2-4; D may be TRBD2 (5 bases). Looked up from germline, CDR1 is MNHEY and CDR2 is SVGAGI. V was pared by 3 bases and J by 6 bases, with 12 bases between. The length of the CDR3 is 14 residues. CDR3 in amino acids: CASSYRVGGNIQYF. The CDR3 nucleotides are TGTGCCAGCAGTTATCGGGTAGGAGGAAACATTCAGTACTTC.

This clonotype showed up just a few times. The gene calls are TRBV18 and TRBJ2-7; 7 nucleotides match TRBD1. Germline V gene sequence: CDR1 KGHSH, CDR2 LQKENI. The CDR3 is 14 amino acids. The junction had 8 bases not matched to a gene; V was cut back by 4 bases and J by 5 bases. For the CDR3, the DNA is TGTGCCAGCTCACTCCGGGACAGCCTAGACGAGCAGTACTTC. It codes for CASSLRDSLDEQYF.

The V gene is TRBV6-1, the J gene TRBJ2-1; 13 bases line up with TRBD2. There are 15 residues in the CDR3. With V trimmed by 8 bases and J by 9 bases, 10 bases remained unmatched. Germline V gene data show CDR1 as MNHNS and CDR2 as SASEGT. In DNA form, the CDR3 reads TGTGCCAGCCTTTTCGGACTAGCGGGAGTTAGTGAGCAGTTCTTC. This gives the protein CASLFGLAGVSEQFF.

The sample holds a few counts of this clonotype. As DNA, the CDR3 is TGTGCCAGCAGCCCCCGGACTAGCGGGAGGTACTACGAGCAGTACTTC. This translates into CASSPRTSGRYYEQYF. The chain recombines TRBV21-1 with TRBJ2-7; TRBD2 is the table's D call and was not checked against the DNA. TRBV21-1 has pseudogene status. The CDR3 runs 16 residues.

This clonotype came up a few times. V and J are TRBV20-1 and TRBJ2-7; 10 positions agree with TRBD1. After removal of 4 bases from V and 3 bases from J, the junction contained 6 bases not matched to a gene. CDR1 is DFQATT and CDR2 is SNEGSKA in the germline V gene (reference sequence). This CDR3 spans 14 amino acids. The CDR3 spells CSANAGTGVYEQYF. In DNA, the CDR3 is TGCAGTGCTAATGCCGGGACAGGGGTCTACGAGCAGTACTTC.

The V gene is TRBV9, the J gene TRBJ1-6; no firm D call. The CDR3 runs to 13 residues. Germline lookup yields CDR1 SGDLS and CDR2 YYNGEE. The ends were cut back, 0 bases at V and 7 bases at J, with 5 bases in the middle. The CDR3 DNA reads TGTGCCAGCAGCGTAGGGGGAAATTCACCCCTCCACTTT. It encodes CASSVGGNSPLHF.

The chain links TRBV20-1 to TRBJ2-5; D ambiguous. This CDR3 spans 14 amino acids. Trimming pared 0 bases from V and 1 base from J, leaving 9 bases between. Germline V CDR1 and CDR2: DFQATT, SNEGSKA (reference sequence). CDR3 DNA: TGCAGTGCTAGAGATCTGTACCTCCAAGAGACCCAGTACTTC. It codes for CSARDLYLQETQYF.

This clonotype was counted only a few times. CDR3 sequence reads: CSAQGPTTYNEQFF. The CDR3 bases are TGCAGTGCCCAGGGACCCACCACCTACAATGAGCAGTTCTTC. V is TRBV20-1 and J is TRBJ2-1; the D gene could be TRBD1 or TRBD2 (5 bases each). The CDR3 covers 14 residues. The germline CDR1 and CDR2 sequences are DFQATT and SNEGSKA (reference sequence). The germline V and J ends were trimmed by 6 bases and 2 bases, with 14 bases remaining between them.

DNA of the CDR3: TGTGCCAGCAGCAAGGACAGGGGGTACCAAGAGACCCAGTACTTC. It is translated as CASSKDRGYQETQYF. V gene TRBV12-3 or TRBV12-4 combines with J gene TRBJ2-5, with 10 positions matching TRBD1. Losses at the gene ends were 6 bases for V and 0 bases for J; bases not matched to a gene: 4. This CDR3 has 15 amino acids.